The T cell receptor beta chain under discussion was sequenced for a study of T cell responses to AZD1222 COVID-19 vaccine. Study-wide results and caveats: Samples come after the peak T cell response, not at day 14.

Remarks on this clone: Its antigen remains unknown.

This table comes from immunoSEQ multiplex PCR, and its TCRdb copy is limited to in-frame clones, with some not included. This sample has some 91,000 clones, with around nine tenths found just once. The receptor was isolated from an adult in good health. The sequencing here drew on peripheral blood, taken on day 0 of AZD1222 vaccination.

Here the CDR3 reads CASSPSGLAAYNQPQHF. DNA of the CDR3: TGTGCCAGCAGCCCAAGTGGGCTGGCCGCCTACAATCAGCCCCAGCATTTT. The rearrangement joins TRBV3-1 (or the pseudogene TRBV3-2) to TRBJ1-5; no definite D call. The CDR3 has 17 residues. CDR1 LGHDT and CDR2 YNNKEL come from the germline V gene (reference sequence). The ends were cut back, 4 bases at V and 3 bases at J, with 19 bases in the middle.